These T cell receptor beta chains were read from a single sample in a study of response to subunit inactivated influenza vaccine. Each CDR3 protein gets one entry after TCRdb re-called the RT-PCR reads with MiXCR. This table has under 200,000 distinct CDR3 sequences, more than 10% appearing once. These same records also appear under a second study, on T cells expressing NK-cell markers.

The material sequenced was CD8+ T cells sorted from PBMCs, taken less than 13 days after vaccination. These receptors were collected from a man over 45 who received an inactivated influenza vaccine. The CDR3 runs from the conserved cysteine through the conserved F or W. Each record gives: D gene, clone size, J gene, V gene, CDR3 protein, CDR3 DNA. D genes are given only for firm matches. Not every row has a clone size; where given, it reads once, few, many or a size class.

>.|.|TRBJ1-2|TRBV7-2
CASSLTPLINYGYTF
TGTGCCAGCAGCTTGACCCCGCTAATTAACTATGGCTACACCTTC
>.|few|TRBJ2-5|TRBV7-2
CASSLSPGRQPGGTQYF
TGTGCCAGCAGCTTATCCCCGGGACGCCAACCTGGGGGGACCCAGTACTTC
>TRBD2|.|TRBJ2-3|TRBV6-1
CASSIAGVDTQYF
TGTGCCAGCAGTATAGCGGGAGTGGATACGCAGTATTTT
>.|many|TRBJ2-1|TRBV7-9
CASSPPVGTVSYNEQFF
TGTGCCAGCAGCCCCCCCGTCGGGACGGTCTCCTACAATGAGCAGTTCTTC
>.|many|TRBJ2-7|TRBV28
CASSLDQGSYEQYF
TGTGCCAGCAGTTTGGACCAGGGGAGCTACGAGCAGTACTTC
>.|many|TRBJ2-7|TRBV7-9
CASSPPAADGYEQYF
TGTGCCAGCAGCCCACCGGCTGCGGACGGCTACGAGCAGTACTTC
>.|many|TRBJ2-2|TRBV7-9
CASSYRQAGELFF
TGTGCCAGCAGCTACAGACAGGCCGGGGAGCTGTTTTTT
>TRBD2|.|TRBJ2-3|TRBV4-1
CASSLTLAGVGDTQYF
TGCGCCAGCAGCCTCACACTAGCGGGAGTAGGAGATACGCAGTATTTT
>.|few|TRBJ2-6|TRBV7-2
CASSLYRAGANVLTF
TGTGCCAGCAGCCTCTACAGGGCTGGGGCCAACGTCCTGACTTTC
>.|many|TRBJ2-1|TRBV11-2
CASSLVGGGAVF
.
>.|.|TRBJ2-5|TRBV15
CATSGGDRPGETQYF
TGTGCCACCAGCGGAGGAGACAGGCCTGGAGAGACCCAGTACTTC
>.|.|TRBJ1-1|TRBV2
CASSEGQLGTEAFF
TGTGCCAGCAGTGAAGGGCAGCTGGGGACTGAAGCTTTCTTT
>TRBD2|.|TRBJ2-3|TRBV5-6
CASGLAGFTDTQYF
TGTGCCAGTGGACTAGCGGGGTTCACAGATACGCAGTATTTT
>.|few|TRBJ2-1|TRBV24-1
CATSEPTSTEQFF
TGTGCCACCAGTGAACCAACTAGCACTGAGCAGTTCTTC
>.|.|TRBJ1-3|TRBV7-8
CASRMDGLSSGNTIYF
TGTGCCAGCAGAATGGACGGCCTCTCCTCTGGAAACACCATATATTTT
>.|many|TRBJ1-5|TRBV20-1
CSARDGGESRPQHF
TGCAGTGCTAGAGATGGGGGAGAGTCTCGGCCCCAGCATTTT
>TRBD1|few|TRBJ2-5|TRBV7-9
CASSFTDRDWETQYF
TGTGCCAGCAGCTTCACGGACAGGGACTGGGAGACCCAGTACTTC
>.|.|TRBJ2-7|TRBV3-1
CASSPSGAEQYF
TGTGCCAGCAGCCCTTCAGGCGCCGAGCAGTACTTC
>.|many|TRBJ2-7|TRBV4-2
CASSHSIGSYEQYF
TGTGCCAGCAGCCACAGTATTGGCTCCTACGAGCAGTACTTC
>.|.|TRBJ1-6|TRBV10-3
CAISESITDNNSPLHF
TGTGCCATCAGTGAGTCGATCACAGATAATAATTCACCCCTCCACTTT
>.|.|TRBJ2-5|TRBV5-6
CASSLGTVRPETQYF
TGTGCCAGCAGCTTGGGGACAGTAAGGCCAGAGACCCAGTACTTC
>.|many|TRBJ1-4|TRBV20-1
CSARGGYGNEKLFF
TGCAGTGCTAGAGGAGGCTACGGTAATGAAAAACTGTTTTTT
>.|.|TRBJ2-7|TRBV6-1
CASSEVGPAYEQYF
TGTGCCAGCAGTGAAGTGGGGCCAGCCTACGAGCAGTACTTC
>.|.|TRBJ2-2|TRBV18
CASSPLSGGTGELFF
TGTGCCAGCTCACCCCTCAGCGGAGGCACCGGGGAGCTGTTTTTT
>TRBD2|few|TRBJ2-1|TRBV7-7
CASSSGLAGEGYEQFF
TGTGCCAGCAGCTCGGGACTAGCGGGCGAGGGTTATGAGCAGTTCTTC
>.|many|TRBJ2-7|TRBV25-1
CASSDFAGSMSYEQYF
TGTGCCAGCAGTGATTTCGCTGGCTCGATGTCCTACGAGCAGTACTTC
>.|.|TRBJ1-4|TRBV12-3/TRBV12-4
CASSSTDSGGEKLFF
TGTGCCAGCAGTTCGACAGACAGTGGGGGGGAAAAACTGTTTTTT
>TRBD1|.|TRBJ1-1|TRBV6-1
CASSPGTVRMNTEAFF
TGTGCCAGCAGTCCCGGGACAGTGAGAATGAACACTGAAGCTTTCTTT
>.|.|TRBJ2-2|TRBV11-2
CASSWTGNTGELFF
TGTGCCAGCAGCTGGACGGGGAACACCGGGGAGCTGTTTTTT
>.|few|TRBJ1-3|TRBV15
CATRNRGYGNTIYF
TGTGCCACCAGGAACCGAGGATATGGAAACACCATATATTTT
>TRBD1|few|TRBJ2-1|TRBV7-3
CASSPTGGATDEQFF
TGTGCCAGCAGCCCTACAGGGGGCGCAACGGATGAGCAGTTCTTC
>TRBD2|.|TRBJ2-5|TRBV6-2/TRBV6-3
CASSYPERDIEETQYF
TGTGCCAGCAGTTACCCGGAGCGGGATATAGAAGAGACCCAGTACTTC
>.|many|TRBJ1-1|TRBV27
CASSLSGTANTEAFF
TGTGCCAGCAGTTTGTCCGGCACAGCCAACACTGAAGCTTTCTTT
>.|few|TRBJ2-7|TRBV5-6
CASSPVGLDGYEQYF
TGTGCCAGCAGCCCTGTGGGACTCGATGGATACGAGCAGTACTTC
>.|few|TRBJ2-7|TRBV29-1
CSVEDTRGSSYEQYF
TGCAGCGTTGAAGATACGAGGGGGTCGTCCTACGAGCAGTACTTC
>TRBD2|many|TRBJ2-1|TRBV12-3/TRBV12-4
CASSSLRGVAYNEQFF
TGTGCCAGCAGTAGTCTGCGGGGGGTGGCATACAATGAGCAGTTCTTC
>.|few|TRBJ2-1|TRBV4-3
CASSRDQTYNEQFF
TGCGCCAGCAGCCGGGACCAAACCTACAATGAGCAGTTCTTC
>.|.|TRBJ1-1|TRBV3-1
CASSTIYGGSAFF
TGTGCCAGCAGTACCATTTACGGTGGTTCAGCTTTCTTT
>.|.|TRBJ2-6|TRBV9
CASSTPTANVLTF
TGTGCCAGCAGCACCCCGACGGCCAACGTCCTGACTTTC
>.|few|TRBJ2-1|TRBV6-2/TRBV6-3
CASSYPDEQFF
TGTGCCAGCAGTTATCCCGATGAGCAGTTCTTC
>TRBD2|few|TRBJ2-7|TRBV7-6
CASSFEREKGEQYF
TGTGCCAGCAGCTTTGAGCGGGAGAAGGGCGAGCAGTACTTC
>.|.|TRBJ2-2|TRBV5-1
CASSPGDTGELFF
TGCGCCAGCAGCCCGGGCGATACCGGGGAGCTGTTTTTT
>.|few|TRBJ1-2|TRBV28
CASSLKGFNGYTF
TGTGCCAGCAGTTTAAAGGGTTTCAATGGCTACACCTTC
>TRBD1|few|TRBJ2-1|TRBV14
CASSLADRGPRNEQFF
TGTGCCAGCAGCCTGGCGGACAGGGGACCCCGCAATGAGCAGTTCTTC
>.|.|TRBJ2-7|TRBV4-2
CASSQAAEYPYEQYF
TGTGCCAGCAGCCAAGCGGCAGAATACCCCTACGAGCAGTACTTC
>.|many|TRBJ2-1|TRBV29-1
CSVEVSGTSHNEQFF
TGCAGCGTTGAAGTCTCCGGGACGTCGCACAATGAGCAGTTCTTC
>TRBD2|many|TRBJ2-7|TRBV20-1
CSAGAQREVPYEQYF
TGCAGTGCTGGGGCCCAGCGGGAGGTGCCCTACGAGCAGTACTTC